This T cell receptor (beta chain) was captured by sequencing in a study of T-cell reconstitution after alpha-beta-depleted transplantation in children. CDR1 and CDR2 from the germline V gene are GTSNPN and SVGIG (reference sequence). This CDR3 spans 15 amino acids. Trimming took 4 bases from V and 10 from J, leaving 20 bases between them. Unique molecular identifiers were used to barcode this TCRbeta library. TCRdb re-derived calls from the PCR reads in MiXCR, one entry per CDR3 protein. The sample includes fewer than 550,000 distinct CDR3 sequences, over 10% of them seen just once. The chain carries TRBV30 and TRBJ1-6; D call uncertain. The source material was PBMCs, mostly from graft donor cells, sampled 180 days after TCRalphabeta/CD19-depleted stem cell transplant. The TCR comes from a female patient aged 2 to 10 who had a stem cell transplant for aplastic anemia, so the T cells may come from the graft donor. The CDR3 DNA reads TGTGCCTGGACTAACCAGTTAGGGTTAAACTCACCCCTCCACTTT. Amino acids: CAWTNQLGLNSPLHF. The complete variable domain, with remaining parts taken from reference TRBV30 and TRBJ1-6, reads SQTIHQWPATLVQPVGSPLSLECTVEGTSNPNLYWYRQAAGRGLQLLFYSVGIGQISSEVPQNLSASRPQDRQFILSSKKLLLSDSGFYLCAWTNQLGLNSPLHFGNGTRLTVT.